Presented here are 20 T cell receptor beta chains from one specimen sequenced in a study of blood T cell repertoires in COVID-19. Assay used: immunoSEQ multiplex PCR; TCRdb lists only in-frame clones, some missing. The table shows under 85,000 clones, with less than 90% occurring only once. Sequenced input: peripheral blood. The source is a man in his sixties with active or convalescent COVID-19.

The genes are TRBV7-9 and TRBJ1-1; the D is unclear. The ends were cut back, 0 bases at V and 1 base at J, with 3 bases in the middle. The CDR3 covers 13 residues. Germline V gives CDR1 SEHNR, CDR2 FQNEAQ (reference sequence). The CDR3 DNA reads TGTGCCAGCAGCTTAGCCGGGAACACTGAAGCTTTCTTT. It encodes CASSLAGNTEAFF. The variable domain in full, with the rest retrieved from reference TRBV7-9 and TRBJ1-1, is DTGVSQNPRHKITKRGQNVTFRCDPISEHNRLYWYRQTLGQGPEFLTYFQNEAQLEKSRLLSDRFSAERPKGSFSTLEIQRTEQGDSAMYLCASSLAGNTEAFFGQGTRLTVV.

The V call is TRBV11-2, the J call TRBJ2-1; 10 bases match TRBD2. Germline CDR1 reads SGHAT; CDR2 reads FQNNGV. The CDR3 contains 17 residues. J lost 1 base, V lost 1 base, and 4 bases had no gene match. The CDR3 protein is CASSLGPGLASYNEQFF. In DNA, the CDR3 is TGTGCCAGCAGCTTAGGGCCGGGACTAGCGTCCTACAATGAGCAGTTCTTC.

This clone appeared once. CDR3 in amino acids: CASSVATGYLSGNTIYF. The CDR3 DNA sequence: TGTGCCAGCAGCGTAGCTACGGGTTACCTCTCTGGAAACACCATATATTTT. The gene calls are TRBV9 and TRBJ1-3, with D unclear. The ends were cut back, 0 bases at V and 0 bases at J, with 13 bases in the middle. This CDR3 is built from 17 residues. The germline V gene encodes CDR1 SGDLS and CDR2 YYNGEE.

This clone was picked up a small number of times. The chain carries TRBV24-1 and TRBJ2-6; the D gene is possibly TRBD2 (5 bases). Germline V gene sequence: CDR1 KGHDR, CDR2 SFDVKD. V lost 7 bases, J lost 3 bases, and 12 bases lay in between. The CDR3 is 15 amino acids. Here the CDR3 DNA reads TGTGCCACCAGCACTGGAGGAGATGGGGCCAACGTCCTGACTTTC. Translating gives CATSTGGDGANVLTF.

The chain is built from TRBV12-3 or TRBV12-4 and TRBJ2-7; a weak D match, TRBD2 (5 bases). V was shortened by 5 bases and J by 5 bases, with 10 bases between the two germline ends. The CDR3 has 12 residues. Here the CDR3 DNA reads TGTGCCAGCAGTACAGCGGCAAACGAGCAGTACTTC. Amino acids: CASSTAANEQYF.

The genes are TRBV23-1 and TRBJ2-2, with TRBD2 as a possible D gene (6 bases). TRBV23-1 is recorded as an ORF, its role being uncertain. V lost 4 bases and J lost 2, with 14 bases in between. The CDR3 is 16 amino acids. CDR3 region: CASSLMGGGNTGELFF. CDR3 nucleotide sequence: TGCGCCAGCAGTCTTATGGGGGGTGGAAACACCGGGGAGCTGTTTTTT.

The rearrangement joins TRBV30 to TRBJ1-1; the D is unclear. CDR3 size: 14 residues. Germline V gene lookup returns CDR1 GTSNPN and CDR2 SVGIG (reference sequence). Trimming stripped 0 bases from V and 1 base from J, with 9 bases between. CDR3 amino acids: CAWSVLAGNTEAFF. In DNA form, the CDR3 reads TGTGCCTGGAGTGTACTTGCGGGGAACACTGAAGCTTTCTTT. Using reference TRBV30 and TRBJ1-1 for the parts outside the CDR3, the full variable domain is SQTIHQWPATLVQPVGSPLSLECTVEGTSNPNLYWYRQAAGRGLQLLFYSVGIGQISSEVPQNLSASRPQDRQFILSSKKLLLSDSGFYLCAWSVLAGNTEAFFGQGTRLTVV.

V is TRBV7-2 and J is TRBJ2-5; 11 bases fit TRBD2. This CDR3 has 14 residues. The V segment lost 10 bases and the J segment 6 bases; nucleotides outside the gene matches: 10. Germline CDR1 and CDR2: SGHTA and FQGNSA. The CDR3 region has the DNA TGTGCCACCATTAGCGGGGGGGCGGGGAAGACCCAGTACTTC. Translation gives CATISGGAGKTQYF.

The J gene is TRBJ2-5, the V gene TRBV24-1, with 8 bases matching TRBD2. Germline values: CDR1 KGHDR, CDR2 SFDVKD. V was clipped by 3 bases and J by 2 bases; unmatched bases: 13. The CDR3 is made up of 18 amino acids. CDR3 nucleotides: TGTGCCACCAGTGATAGGAGCGGGGGCCACTCCCTTCAAGAGACCCAGTACTTC. Residues: CATSDRSGGHSLQETQYF.

For the CDR3, the DNA is TGTGCCAGCAGAAAGGGGGCCATTAATGAAAAACTGTTTTTT. Protein sequence: CASRKGAINEKLFF. V usage is TRBV6-5 and J usage is TRBJ1-4; 7 positions match TRBD1. Trimming cost V 6 bases and J 4 bases; bases outside gene matches: 5. Germline assignment: CDR1 MNHEY and CDR2 SVGAGI. CDR3 size: 14 residues.

The chain uses TRBV14 and TRBJ1-5; D not certain. The CDR3 sequence is 17 residues long. CDR1 is SGHDN, CDR2 FVKESK, per germline. The V end was cut by 4 bases, the J end by 1 base, with 17 bases between. CDR3 nucleotide sequence: TGTGCCAGCAGCCCAACTGACAAAAGAATGAGCAATCAGCCCCAGCATTTT. Protein: CASSPTDKRMSNQPQHF.

The chain couples TRBV7-2 to TRBJ1-5; D might be TRBD1 (6 bases). The CDR3 has 15 amino acids. Trimming shortened V by 3 bases and J by 5 bases, and 14 bases separated the two germline ends. Germline-derived CDR1 and CDR2 are SGHTA and FQGNSA. CDR3 in DNA: TGTGCCAGCAGCTTTACAGGGTCGGCCGATCAGCCCCAGCATTTT. This sequence encodes CASSFTGSADQPQHF.

V and J are TRBV29-1 and TRBJ2-1; 7 bases are a match to TRBD2. Germline V lookup: CDR1 SQVTM, CDR2 ANQGSEA. The V gene end was trimmed by 8 bases and the J gene end by 7 bases; junction bases not matched to a gene: 5. The CDR3 is made up of 11 amino acids. The CDR3 spells CSPRLANEQFF. The CDR3 DNA reads TGCAGCCCGAGACTAGCTAATGAGCAGTTCTTC.

This clone was recorded once. The rearrangement uses TRBV30 and TRBJ2-4, with D perhaps matching TRBD1 (5 bases). This CDR3 contains 15 residues. Germline loops: CDR1 GTSNPN, CDR2 SVGIG (reference sequence). V lost 1 base, J lost 7 bases, and 17 bases lay in between. The CDR3 region is CAWSAEDNLGNIQYF. CDR3 DNA: TGTGCCTGGAGTGCCGAGGACAACCTGGGGAACATTCAGTACTTC.

The chain recombines TRBV19 with TRBJ2-5; D may be TRBD1 (6 bases). Trimming removed 5 bases at V and 7 bases at J, with 14 bases between. Germline CDR1 is LNHDA and CDR2 is SQIVND (reference sequence). The CDR3 totals 13 residues. CDR3 protein: CASSASGDGTQYF. DNA of the CDR3: TGTGCCAGTAGTGCCTCAGGGGATGGGACCCAGTACTTC.

The genes are TRBV7-2 and TRBJ2-7; D may be TRBD1 (5 bases). Germline V CDR1 and CDR2: SGHTA, FQGNSA. CDR3 length: 12 residues. V was cut by 5 bases and J by 4 bases, with 9 bases left in between. The CDR3: CASSGQGYEQYF. The CDR3 region has the DNA TGTGCCAGCAGCGGTCAGGGTTACGAGCAGTACTTC.

This clone was detected once. The gene calls are TRBV11-1 and TRBJ1-2; 9 nucleotides align to TRBD1. From germline, CDR1 is SGHAT and CDR2 FQDESV (reference sequence). Germline trimming cut 4 bases from V and 0 bases from J; bases unmatched to any gene: 3. The CDR3 runs to 15 residues. DNA of the CDR3: TGTGCCAGCAGCTCCGGGACAGGGACTAACTATGGCTACACCTTC. Amino acid sequence: CASSSGTGTNYGYTF. Full variable domain (missing parts from reference TRBV11-1 and TRBJ1-2): EAEVAQSPRYKITEKSQAVAFWCDPISGHATLYWYRQILGQGPELLVQFQDESVVDDSQLPKDRFSAERLKGVDSTLKIQPAELGDSAMYLCASSSGTGTNYGYTFGSGTRLTVV.

The V and J genes are TRBV19 and TRBJ1-2; D unresolved. V lost 4 bases and J lost 2, with 14 bases in between. The CDR3 has 15 amino acids. Germline CDR1 LNHDA, CDR2 SQIVND (reference sequence). The CDR3 DNA reads as TGTGCCAGTAGTAGGGCCGTCGAGAACAACTATGGCTACACCTTC. Protein product: CASSRAVENNYGYTF.

The sample holds one count of this clone. The chain is built from TRBV27 and TRBJ2-2; 8 bases agree with TRBD2. J was trimmed by 2 bases and V by 5 bases; bases with no gene match: 10. Germline CDR1 reads MNHEY; CDR2 reads SMNVEV (reference sequence). The CDR3 consists of 17 residues. In DNA form, the CDR3 reads TGTGCCAGCAGTCAGTGGGCCGGGGGGGCTAACACCGGGGAGCTGTTTTTT. The encoded protein is CASSQWAGGANTGELFF.

The chain uses TRBV11-3 and TRBJ2-5; D perhaps matches TRBD2 (5 bases). Germline CDR1 reads SGHNT; CDR2 reads YENEEA. The V end was cut by 3 bases, the J end by 4 bases, with 9 bases between. The CDR3 spans 13 residues. CDR3: CASSLRVGETQYF. The CDR3 bases are TGTGCCAGCAGCTTGCGGGTTGGAGAGACCCAGTACTTC.